The 16 T cell receptor beta chains below all came from one sample that was sequenced in a study of cytomegalovirus exposure and HLA in healthy donors. Researchers ran the PCR with 60 Vbeta and 13 Jbeta primers. Only in-frame clones appear in the TCRdb table, and some are missing; sequencing was by immunoSEQ multiplex PCR. Of 80,000 to 100,000 clones in the sample, around 67% were seen once. Material for sequencing was PBMCs. These receptors all come from a man in his forties or fifties in good health and CMV-seronegative.

In its sample, this clone was seen once. The V and J genes are TRBV11-1 and TRBJ1-1; D is uncertain. V shed 6 bases and J shed 1 base, with 15 bases lying between them. The CDR3 is made up of 15 amino acids. Germline values: CDR1 SGHAT, CDR2 FQDESV (reference sequence). The CDR3 here is CASRVRELGNTEAFF. CDR3 sequence (DNA): TGTGCCAGCAGAGTACGGGAGCTTGGGAACACTGAAGCTTTCTTT.

The V and J genes are TRBV28 and TRBJ2-4; TRBD2 agrees at 7 bases. There are 13 residues in the CDR3. Per the germline V gene, CDR1 is MDHEN and CDR2 is SYDVKM. V shed 6 bases, J shed 2 bases, and the junction held 1 base outside the gene matches. In DNA, the CDR3 is TGTGCCAGCAGGGGACTATCCAAAAACATTCAGTACTTC. Its translation is CASRGLSKNIQYF. Variable domain in full (rest from reference TRBV28 and TRBJ2-4): DVKVTQSSRYLVKRTGEKVFLECVQDMDHENMFWYRQDPGLGLRLIYFSYDVKMKEKGDIPEGYSVSREKKERFSLILESASTNQTSMYLCASRGLSKNIQYFGAGTRLSVL.

In this sample, this clone turned up a few times. The rearrangement uses TRBV18 and TRBJ1-2; D might be TRBD1 (6 bases). CDR1 and CDR2 from the germline V gene are KGHSH and LQKENI. Trimming left V 4 bases short and J 8 bases short, with 11 bases between. This CDR3 is built from 12 residues. The CDR3 sequence is CASSLNREGYTF. CDR3 nucleotides: TGTGCCAGCTCACTAAACAGGGAAGGCTACACCTTC. The variable domain in full, with the rest retrieved from reference TRBV18 and TRBJ1-2, is NAGVMQNPRHLVRRRGQEARLRCSPMKGHSHVYWYRQLPEEGLKFMVYLQKENIIDESGMPKERFSAEFPKEGPSILRIQQVVRGDSAAYFCASSLNREGYTFGSGTRLTVV.

This clone was seen only a few times. The chain couples TRBV28 to TRBJ1-5, with unresolved D. Germline V gene data show CDR1 as MDHEN and CDR2 as SYDVKM. CDR3 length: 12 residues. Deletions cut 6 bases from V and 4 bases from J, with 7 bases between. The CDR3: CASRNINQPQHF. The CDR3 coding sequence is TGTGCCAGCAGGAACATTAATCAGCCCCAGCATTTT.

The J gene is TRBJ1-4, the V gene TRBV5-1; a possible D gene is TRBD1 (6 bases). Trimming took 0 bases from V and 3 from J, leaving 9 bases between them. This CDR3 has 15 amino acids. CDR1 is SGHRS and CDR2 is YFSETQ in the germline V gene. CDR3 residues: CASSLGTVSNEKLFF. The CDR3 bases are TGCGCCAGCAGCTTGGGGACAGTCTCTAATGAAAAACTGTTTTTT.

There are a few counts of this clone. The rearrangement uses TRBV27 and TRBJ2-7, with TRBD2 as a possible D gene (5 bases). The ends were cut back, 7 bases at V and 3 bases at J, with 13 bases in the middle. CDR1 and CDR2 from the germline V gene are MNHEY and SMNVEV (reference sequence). The CDR3 spans 13 residues. The CDR3 DNA is TGTGCCAGCAAGGGAGTATCGGGCTACGAGCAGTACTTC. Translation gives CASKGVSGYEQYF.

The rearrangement uses TRBV28 and TRBJ1-3; tentative D call: TRBD1 (5 bases). This CDR3 contains 17 residues. Germline lookup yields CDR1 MDHEN and CDR2 SYDVKM. V was shortened by 5 bases and J by 0 bases, with 17 bases between the two germline ends. In nucleotides, the CDR3 is TGTGCCAGCAGTGAGCAACGGGGAGGACACTCTGGAAACACCATATATTTT. Translated, it gives CASSEQRGGHSGNTIYF. The whole variable domain, remainder taken from reference TRBV28 and TRBJ1-3, is DVKVTQSSRYLVKRTGEKVFLECVQDMDHENMFWYRQDPGLGLRLIYFSYDVKMKEKGDIPEGYSVSREKKERFSLILESASTNQTSMYLCASSEQRGGHSGNTIYFGEGSWLTVV.

The rearrangement joins TRBV13 to TRBJ2-7; perhaps TRBD2 as D (7 bases). V lost 0 bases to trimming and J lost 3 bases, with 21 bases between them. The germline V gene encodes CDR1 PRHDT and CDR2 FYEKMQ (reference sequence). The CDR3 contains 18 residues. As DNA, the CDR3 is TGTGCCAGCAGCTTAGGCTGGGCCGGGGGGCAGTCGGGCTACGAGCAGTACTTC. It is translated as CASSLGWAGGQSGYEQYF.

J is TRBJ2-3 and V is TRBV27, with 10 positions matching TRBD2. V gave up 4 bases and J gave up 4 bases; unmatched junction bases: 14. This CDR3 contains 18 residues. Germline CDR1 MNHEY, CDR2 SMNVEV (reference sequence). The CDR3 nucleotides read TGTGCCAGCAGTTCCCGTCTAGCGGGAGAGGGGTCAGCAGATACGCAGTATTTT. Its translation: CASSSRLAGEGSADTQYF.

Points on this clone: This specimen includes other DNA sequences encoding the same CDR3. This chain uses TRBV7-3 with TRBJ2-3, with TRBD2 matching 10 bases. CDR1 and CDR2 from the germline V gene are SGHTA and FQGTGA. Trimming cost V 5 bases and J 3 bases; bases outside gene matches: 11. This CDR3 contains 17 residues. The CDR3 DNA reads as TGTGCCAGCAGCCAAGGGGCTAGCGGGAGTAGGACAGATACGCAGTATTTT. Translated, it gives CASSQGASGSRTDTQYF.

The chain employs TRBV5-4 and TRBJ1-1; D gene ambiguous. Trimming took off 0 bases at V and 4 bases at J, with 19 bases between the two ends. Looked up from germline, CDR1 is SGHNT and CDR2 is YYREEE (reference sequence). The CDR3 covers 17 residues. The CDR3: CASSLGGLASGSTEAFF. The CDR3 DNA reads TGTGCCAGCAGCTTGGGCGGCCTGGCTTCGGGGAGCACTGAAGCTTTCTTT.

The chain recombines TRBV6-6 with TRBJ2-2, with D maybe TRBD1 (5 bases). V shed 2 bases and J shed 0 bases, with 7 bases lying between them. CDR1 and CDR2 from the germline V gene are MNHNY and SVGAGI (reference sequence). The CDR3 covers 15 residues. In nucleotides, the CDR3 is TGTGCCAGCAGTTACGACAGATCGAACACCGGGGAGCTGTTTTTT. It yields the protein CASSYDRSNTGELFF.

The chain is built from TRBV2 and TRBJ2-7, with TRBD1 identical over 10 bases. Germline CDR1 SNHLY, CDR2 FYNNEI. The CDR3 length is 14 residues. The ends lost 3 bases at V and 5 bases at J; junction bases unmatched: 4. This CDR3 reads CASSDVTGGNEQYF. The CDR3 DNA reads as TGTGCCAGCAGTGACGTGACAGGGGGCAACGAGCAGTACTTC.

V is TRBV20-1 and J is TRBJ2-5; D remains unclear. CDR3 size: 9 residues. Trimming took off 6 bases at V and 3 bases at J, with 2 bases between the two ends. CDR1 is DFQATT, CDR2 SNEGSKA, per germline (reference sequence). The CDR3 DNA is TGCAGTGCCGAAGAGACCCAGTACTTC. This codes for CSAEETQYF.

The genes are TRBV18 and TRBJ1-1, with D perhaps matching TRBD1 (6 bases). The CDR3 sequence is 12 residues long. V was clipped by 7 bases and J by 5 bases, with 11 bases between them. Germline lookup yields CDR1 KGHSH and CDR2 LQKENI. CDR3 amino acids: CASYYQGTEAFF. The CDR3 nucleotides are TGTGCCAGCTACTATCAGGGGACTGAAGCTTTCTTT.

This clone came up once. The chain couples TRBV4-1 to TRBJ1-5; D gene ambiguous. The CDR3 has 13 amino acids. Germline V gene lookup returns CDR1 MGHRA and CDR2 YSYEKL. Trimming removed 5 bases at V and 3 bases at J, with 8 bases between. The CDR3 loop is CASSSEHNQPQHF. In DNA form, the CDR3 reads TGCGCCAGCAGCAGCGAGCACAATCAGCCCCAGCATTTT.